This T cell receptor beta chain was sequenced during a study of siplizumab effects on memory and regulatory T cells. Whole-study results and caveats: Naive T cells looked more diverse than memory cells and looked like major alloresponse contributors.

Note on this clone: Antigen: not known.

The V and J ends lost 4 bases and 4 bases, in that order; junction bases with no gene match: 6. This CDR3 is 15 amino acids long. Germline values: CDR1 LNHDA, CDR2 SQIVND (reference sequence). The assay was immunoSEQ multiplex PCR, and TCRdb's table has in-frame clones only and misses some. Of around 100,000 clones listed, about 91% were seen once; the top ten hold roughly 0.15%. This receptor was identified in a human donor in good health. The material sequenced was CD4+ T cells sorted from blood. The chain uses TRBV19 and TRBJ1-2; 10 bases match TRBD1. CDR3 in DNA: TGTGCCAGTAGTACGACAGGGGGCTGGGTCTATGGCTACACCTTC. This encodes CASSTTGGWVYGYTF.